The sequence of this T cell receptor (beta chain) was determined in a study of blood T cell repertoires in COVID-19. Background on the study: Both acute and convalescent COVID-19 samples were obtained from the United States, Italy and Spain. Sources were T cells, B-cell-depleted T cells, or PBMCs; the material itself was cDNA or gDNA.

While infection was still active, Seattle patients were enrolled and then followed longitudinally. How the authors handled the data: Estimated nucleated cell counts came from reference gene primer amplification. Profiling relied on immunoSEQ multiplex PCR, and the TCRdb table lists in-frame clones only, not all of them. V and J calls and clone size are given by that table; D and trimming were obtained from the DNA. Of approximately 170,000 clones listed, roughly four fifths were seen once; the top ten hold about 7.1%. The CDR3 is 13 amino acids. Germline CDR1 is SEHNR and CDR2 is FQNEAQ (reference sequence). V was pared by 4 bases and J by 3 bases, with 7 bases between.

Sequenced: peripheral blood. The receptor was isolated from a woman in her seventies with COVID-19, enrolled during active disease. V usage is TRBV7-9 and J usage is TRBJ2-1, with D perhaps matching TRBD2 (5 bases). CDR3 bases: TGTGCCAGCAGCTACACTAGCTACAATGAGCAGTTCTTC. It yields the protein CASSYTSYNEQFF.